These 3 T cell receptor beta chains were sequenced from one sample in a study of T cell responses to AZD1222 COVID-19 vaccine. Repertoires were generated with immunoSEQ multiplex PCR, while TCRdb's copy carries only in-frame clones and drops some. The repertoire holds around 160,000 clones, with about nine tenths as singletons. This material consisted of peripheral blood, taken on day 0 of AZD1222 vaccination. These receptors came from an adult in good health.

V usage is TRBV10-3 and J usage is TRBJ2-7; TRBD1 matches at 7 bases. CDR3 length equals 13 residues. Trimming at V came to 5 bases and at J to 4 bases, leaving 5 bases not matched to a gene. From germline, CDR1 is ENHRY and CDR2 SYGVKD. CDR3 in amino acids: CAISRQGPYEQYF. The CDR3 DNA reads as TGTGCCATCAGTAGACAGGGTCCATACGAGCAGTACTTC.

This chain links TRBV11-2 with TRBJ1-2, with 9 bases lining up with TRBD1. Germline-derived CDR1 and CDR2 are SGHAT and FQNNGV. The CDR3 loop spans 15 amino acids. V was clipped by 4 bases and J by 2 bases; unmatched bases: 5. This CDR3 is CASSWSQGANYGYTF. DNA of the CDR3: TGTGCCAGCAGCTGGTCACAGGGGGCAAACTATGGCTACACCTTC.

V gene TRBV27 combines with J gene TRBJ2-6; unclear D gene. Trimming shortened V by 7 bases and J by 1 base, and 14 bases separated the two germline ends. CDR1 and CDR2 (germline): MNHEY, SMNVEV (reference sequence). The CDR3 totals 16 residues. CDR3 loop: CASTFGRSSGANVLTF. The CDR3 DNA follows: TGTGCCAGCACCTTCGGACGATCTTCTGGGGCCAACGTCCTGACTTTC.